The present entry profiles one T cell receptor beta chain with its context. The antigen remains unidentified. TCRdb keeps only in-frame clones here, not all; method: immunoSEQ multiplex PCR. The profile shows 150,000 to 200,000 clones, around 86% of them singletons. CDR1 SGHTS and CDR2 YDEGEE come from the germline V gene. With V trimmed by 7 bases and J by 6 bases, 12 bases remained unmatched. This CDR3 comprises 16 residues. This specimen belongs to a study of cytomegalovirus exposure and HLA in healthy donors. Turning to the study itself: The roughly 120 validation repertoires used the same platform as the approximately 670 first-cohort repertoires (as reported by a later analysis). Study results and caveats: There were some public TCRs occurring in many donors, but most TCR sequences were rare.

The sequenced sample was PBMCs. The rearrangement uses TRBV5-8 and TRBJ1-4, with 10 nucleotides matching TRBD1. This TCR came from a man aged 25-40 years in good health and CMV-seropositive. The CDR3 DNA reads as TGTGCCAGCGGCCAATTCACCGGGACAGGGGATGAAAAACTGTTTTTT. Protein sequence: CASGQFTGTGDEKLFF.